These 25 T cell receptor beta chains were sequenced from one sample in a study of Graves' ophthalmopathy and Graves' hyperthyroidism. RNA transcripts yielded amplified TCR beta CDR3 regions. Investigators did first-round RT-PCR with HTBI primers, then second-round multiplex PCR. TCRdb reprocessed the multiplex PCR reads with MiXCR, giving one entry per CDR3 protein. This sample yields 300,000 to 400,000 distinct CDR3 sequences, of which about a sixth are seen a single time; 9% to 15% belongs to the top ten. The sample comprised peripheral blood. The receptors were sampled from an adult man with Graves' ophthalmopathy.

This clonotype was seen many times. The rearrangement links TRBV6-2 or TRBV6-3 to TRBJ2-7; D gene unclear. There are 15 residues in the CDR3. CDR1 is MNHEY and CDR2 is SVGEGT in the germline V gene. V was cut by 2 bases and J by 3 bases, with 14 bases left in between. CDR3 residues: CASSYPSPNLYEQYF. CDR3 DNA: TGTGCCAGCAGTTACCCAAGTCCAAACCTCTACGAGCAGTACTTC.

J is TRBJ2-2 and V is TRBV20-1; no clear D gene. Germline CDR1 reads DFQATT; CDR2 reads SNEGSKA (reference sequence). This CDR3 comprises 13 residues. Trimming took off 6 bases at V and 4 bases at J, with 12 bases between the two ends. The CDR3 loop is CSAPKTFTGELFF. The CDR3 DNA reads as TGCAGTGCCCCGAAGACTTTCACCGGGGAGCTGTTTTTT.

The rearrangement joins TRBV11-2 to TRBJ1-1, with D uncertain. The germline V and J ends were trimmed by 5 bases and 2 bases, with 12 bases remaining between them. This CDR3 has 14 residues. Germline loops: CDR1 SGHAT, CDR2 FQNNGV. This CDR3 reads CASSPWGFNTEAFF. CDR3 nucleotide sequence: TGTGCCAGCAGCCCCTGGGGTTTTAACACTGAAGCTTTCTTT.

The chain uses TRBV6-1 and TRBJ2-7; a possible D gene is TRBD1 (6 bases). Trimming removed 6 bases at V and 3 bases at J, with 12 bases between. Germline CDR1 is MNHNS and CDR2 is SASEGT. This CDR3 has 13 residues. CDR3 sequence (DNA): TGTGCCAGCAGCTCGGGACAAATCTACGAGCAGTACTTC. This codes for CASSSGQIYEQYF.

This clonotype was recorded at least ten times. The chain uses TRBV2 and TRBJ1-5, with D possibly being TRBD1 (5 bases). CDR3 size: 14 residues. Germline CDR1 is SNHLY and CDR2 is FYNNEI. V was pared by 3 bases and J by 3 bases, with 9 bases between. This CDR3 reads CASSDQGTNQPQHF. The CDR3, as DNA: TGTGCCAGCAGTGACCAAGGGACCAATCAGCCCCAGCATTTT.

This clonotype was found many times. V usage is TRBV10-2 and J usage is TRBJ1-2; D remains unclear. CDR1 and CDR2 from the germline V gene are WSHSY and SAAADI. The CDR3 totals 13 residues. V gave up 6 bases and J gave up 5 bases, with 13 bases separating them. The CDR3 nucleotides are TGCGCCAGCAGATCAGGCGCCGGGTATGGCTACACCTTC. As protein: CASRSGAGYGYTF.

For this clonotype: Sequence at one end of the junction differs from germline and may be a read error. The V call is TRBV6-5, the J call TRBJ2-2, with D perhaps matching TRBD1 or TRBD2 (5 bases each). The CDR3 has 15 residues. The germline V gene has CDR1 MNHEY and CDR2 SVGAGI. Here the CDR3 DNA reads TGTGCCAGCAGTTACAGGGTGTTGGACACCGGGGAGCTGTCTTTT. Amino acids: CASSYRVLDTGELSF.

The sample holds many counts of this clonotype. V usage is TRBV12-3 or TRBV12-4 and J usage is TRBJ1-2; D is possibly TRBD1 (6 bases). V dropped 6 bases and J dropped 8 bases, with 13 bases sitting between them. This CDR3 region has 12 residues. The CDR3 reads CASSQGIGGYTF. The CDR3, as DNA: TGTGCCAGCAGCCAGGGGATCGGGGGCTACACCTTC.

This clonotype was counted at least ten times. V and J are TRBV4-1 and TRBJ2-5; D is perhaps TRBD2 (6 bases). The CDR3 has 17 amino acids. Germline lookup yields CDR1 MGHRA and CDR2 YSYEKL. The germline V and J ends were trimmed by 0 bases and 2 bases, with 16 bases remaining between them. The CDR3 region has the DNA TGCGCCAGCAGCCAAGAGTTGTGGGGGACTGGGCAAGAGACCCAGTACTTC. This gives the protein CASSQELWGTGQETQYF.

This clonotype was detected ten times or more. The rearrangement uses TRBV12-3 or TRBV12-4 and TRBJ1-2; unclear D gene. The V gene lost 0 bases and the J gene lost 0 bases, with 8 bases spanning the gap. The CDR3 consists of 15 residues. CDR3 residues: CASSLAGPTNYGYTF. CDR3 coding DNA: TGTGCCAGCAGTTTAGCAGGGCCAACTAACTATGGCTACACCTTC.

This clonotype was recorded many times. The chain joins TRBV15 to TRBJ2-7; D is tentatively TRBD1 or TRBD2 (5 bases each). The CDR3 is 15 amino acids. Germline V gives CDR1 LNHNV, CDR2 YYDKDF (reference sequence). V gave up 5 bases and J gave up 0 bases, with 14 bases separating them. The CDR3, as DNA: TGTGCCACCAGCGGATCTACCGGGGCCTCCTACGAGCAGTACTTC. This encodes CATSGSTGASYEQYF.

At least ten counts were recorded for this clonotype. This chain joins TRBV11-2 and TRBJ2-7; TRBD2 agrees at 10 bases. CDR3 length equals 18 residues. Germline V gene sequence: CDR1 SGHAT, CDR2 FQNNGV. The J segment lost 4 bases and the V segment lost 1 base, leaving 13 bases of the junction unmatched. The CDR3 DNA reads TGTGCCAGCAGCTTAGTTGGGCGGCCGGCTAGCGGGGGTTACGAGCAGTACTTC. It specifies CASSLVGRPASGGYEQYF.

The chain couples TRBV6-2 or TRBV6-3 to TRBJ1-5; D is unresolved. In germline, CDR1 is MNHEY, CDR2 SVGEGT. The V gene lost 7 bases and the J gene lost 1 base, with 8 bases spanning the gap. The CDR3 is 13 residues long. The CDR3 loop reads CASKIHSNQPQHF. The CDR3 bases are TGTGCCAGCAAAATACACAGCAATCAGCCCCAGCATTTT.

V usage is TRBV11-2 and J usage is TRBJ1-2, with 10 bases lining up with TRBD1. The CDR3 loop spans 19 amino acids. Looked up from germline, CDR1 is SGHAT and CDR2 is FQNNGV. After removal of 5 bases from V and 1 base from J, the junction contained 16 bases not matched to a gene. Here the CDR3 DNA reads TGTGCCAGCAGCCCCGGGACAGGGGCGTTATACAAAGTTAACTATGGCTACACCTTC. Translating gives CASSPGTGALYKVNYGYTF.

In its sample, this clonotype was seen many times. The chain has TRBV6-5 and TRBJ1-5; a possible D gene is TRBD1 (6 bases). Germline CDR1 and CDR2: MNHEY and SVGAGI. This CDR3 is 15 amino acids long. V was cut by 4 bases and J by 3 bases, with 13 bases left in between. CDR3 nucleotide sequence: TGTGCCAGCAGTTCCCAGACAGGTTTCAATCAGCCCCAGCATTTT. Its translation: CASSSQTGFNQPQHF.

This clonotype was found a few times. V and J are TRBV18 and TRBJ2-6; 8 positions match TRBD1. Germline CDR1 reads KGHSH; CDR2 reads LQKENI. The CDR3 is made up of 17 amino acids. Trimming removed 3 bases from V and 0 bases from J; junction bases left unmatched: 4. DNA for the CDR3: TGTGCCAGCTCACCGGACAGGGTATACTCTGGGGCCAACGTCCTGACTTTC. This codes for CASSPDRVYSGANVLTF.

V usage is TRBV7-2 and J usage is TRBJ2-7; 9 bases are a match to TRBD1. The junction had 4 bases not matched to a gene; V was cut back by 4 bases and J by 3 bases. The CDR3 runs to 14 residues. Germline CDR1 is SGHTA and CDR2 is FQGNSA. DNA of the CDR3: TGTGCCAGCAGCTACAGGACAGGGGTCTACGAGCAGTACTTC. This gives the protein CASSYRTGVYEQYF.

This clonotype appeared many times. V and J are TRBV29-1 and TRBJ1-1; no clear D. CDR1 is SQVTM and CDR2 is ANQGSEA in the germline V gene. The CDR3 spans 13 residues. Trimming took 4 bases from V and 4 from J, leaving 13 bases between them. The CDR3 reads CSVVRPLGTEAFF. For the CDR3, the DNA is TGCAGCGTTGTTAGGCCCCTTGGCACTGAAGCTTTCTTT.

This clonotype was detected ten times or more. The rearrangement uses TRBV19 and TRBJ1-2; tentative D call: TRBD1 (6 bases). CDR1 LNHDA and CDR2 SQIVND come from the germline V gene (reference sequence). Trimming took 4 bases from V and 5 from J, leaving 8 bases between them. This CDR3 spans 12 amino acids. CDR3 loop: CASSTQGYGYTF. As DNA, the CDR3 is TGTGCCAGTAGTACGCAGGGGTATGGCTACACCTTC.

This clonotype was seen many times. The chain combines TRBV25-1 with TRBJ1-6; 7 nucleotides match TRBD1. The CDR3 has 14 residues. Germline assignment: CDR1 MGHDK and CDR2 SYGVNS. Trimming removed 11 bases from V and 9 bases from J; junction bases left unmatched: 13. The CDR3 DNA sequence: TGTGCCGCTAGCGGGGTAGGGGGCGGTTCACCCCTCCACTTT. Encoded protein: CAASGVGGGSPLHF.

This clonotype has more than one count but fewer than ten. V and J are TRBV20-1 and TRBJ1-1, with 9 positions matching TRBD1. Looked up from germline, CDR1 is DFQATT and CDR2 is SNEGSKA (reference sequence). Losses at the gene ends were 0 bases for V and 3 bases for J; bases not matched to a gene: 5. The CDR3 loop spans 15 amino acids. The CDR3 sequence: CSARDRDRVYTEAFF. The CDR3 region has the DNA TGCAGTGCTAGAGACCGGGACAGGGTGTACACTGAAGCTTTCTTT.

This clonotype came up many times. V usage is TRBV20-1 and J usage is TRBJ2-6; 7 bases match TRBD1. The CDR3 spans 17 residues. With 3 bases clipped from V and 0 bases from J, the junction kept 8 bases outside the gene matches. From germline, CDR1 is DFQATT and CDR2 SNEGSKA (reference sequence). The CDR3, as DNA: TGCAGTGCTAGGGACCACAGGGGACCCTCTGGGGCCAACGTCCTGACTTTC. This translates into CSARDHRGPSGANVLTF.

This clonotype was picked up many times. V gene TRBV7-2 combines with J gene TRBJ2-5; D is uncertain. Looked up from germline, CDR1 is SGHTA and CDR2 is FQGNSA. This CDR3 is 12 amino acids long. V lost 2 bases, J lost 8 bases, and 9 bases lay in between. The CDR3: CASSLIRRTQYF. CDR3 coding DNA: TGTGCCAGCAGCTTAATCCGGCGAACCCAGTACTTC. Complete variable domain (other parts from reference TRBV7-2 and TRBJ2-5): GAGVSQSPSNKVTEKGKDVELRCDPISGHTALYWYRQSLGQGLEFLIYFQGNSAPDKSGLPSDRFSAERTGGSVSTLTIQRTQQEDSAVYLCASSLIRRTQYFGPGTRLLVL.

Concerning this clonotype: This may stem from a read error, because a much larger clone lies one nucleotide away. The chain has TRBV5-1 and TRBJ1-2; no clear D. The V gene's germline CDR1 is SGHRS and CDR2 YFSETQ. Trimming cost V 3 bases and J 4 bases, with 10 bases left between them. CDR3 length equals 13 residues. DNA of the CDR3: TGCGCCAGCAGCTCTCACAGCACCTATGGCTACACCTTC. Translated, it gives CASSSHSTYGYTF.

This clonotype was seen many times. The V call is TRBV29-1, the J call TRBJ1-3; tentative D call: TRBD1 (5 bases). Germline-derived CDR1 and CDR2 are SQVTM and ANQGSEA. Trimming shortened V by 4 bases and J by 0 bases, and 10 bases separated the two germline ends. The CDR3 has 14 residues. The chain's CDR3 is CSVVSTDSGNTIYF. CDR3 bases: TGCAGCGTTGTCTCGACAGACTCTGGAAACACCATATATTTT.